Below, one T cell receptor (beta chain) is given with its context. The antigen remains undetermined. As processed by the authors: With immunoSEQ giving junction-only sequences and no quality scores, filtering differed. Some clones are missing from TCRdb's copy, which holds only in-frame ones; the method was immunoSEQ multiplex PCR. V and J calls plus clone size are reproduced from that table; the DNA served to infer D and trimming. This sample has about 820,000 clones; around 92% occur once, and the top ten carry 20% to 30%. The sample is drawn from a study of shared clonotypes between healthy human individuals. Study overall: Used for every donor were three CD4 naive, three CD4 memory, two CD8 naive and one CD8 memory plate.

General observations from the study: Naive CD4 clonotypes were shared across several donors at about 5%.

V trimming: 2 bases; J trimming: 6 bases; junction bases outside the gene matches: 8. The CDR3 consists of 16 residues. Germline V CDR1 and CDR2: SGHDN, FVKESK. Terminally differentiated effector memory CD45RA+ cells were excluded from the naive CD8 cells, which were CD45RO-negative and positively selected for CCR7. The sample taken for sequencing was naive CD8+ T cells sorted from blood. This receptor was identified in a man aged 25 to 40 in good health. The chain combines TRBV14 with TRBJ2-5; 11 bases are shared with TRBD1. CDR3 DNA: TGTGCCAGCAGCCAATCGGACAGGGGGCTCGGAAAGACCCAGTACTTC. This translates into CASSQSDRGLGKTQYF.